The 21 T cell receptor beta chains below were found in one sample sequenced in a study of blood T cells in healthy people across ages. Through a sample-barcoded 5' primer and a J-beta primer mix, a second PCR was run for roughly 6 to 11 cycles. TCRdb ran MiXCR on the 5' RACE reads and lists one entry per CDR3 protein. This sample has around 750,000 distinct CDR3 sequences, with around half found just once. Sequences were obtained from blood. The receptors shown here come from a man older than 75 in good health.

The V gene is TRBV20-1, the J gene TRBJ1-6, with D possibly matching TRBD1 (5 bases). Trimming pared 0 bases from V and 6 bases from J, leaving 18 bases between. The CDR3 length is 17 residues. The V gene's germline CDR1 is DFQATT and CDR2 SNEGSKA (reference sequence). CDR3 nucleotide sequence: TGCAGTGCTAGAGAGAATGTACACGGGGGGGTTAATTCACCCCTCCACTTT. Its protein product is CSARENVHGGVNSPLHF.

The chain links TRBV12-3 or TRBV12-4 to TRBJ2-3; a weak D match, TRBD2 (5 bases). Trimming took off 0 bases at V and 2 bases at J, with 9 bases between the two ends. The CDR3 length is 15 residues. CDR3 nucleotides: TGTGCCAGCAGTTTAGCGCGGGCGAACACAGATACGCAGTATTTT. Its protein product is CASSLARANTDTQYF.

The chain is built from TRBV18 and TRBJ2-4; D possibly matches TRBD1 or TRBD2 (7 bases each). V lost 3 bases to trimming and J lost 8 bases, with 14 bases between them. Germline assignment: CDR1 KGHSH and CDR2 LQKENI. The CDR3 is made up of 14 amino acids. In nucleotides, the CDR3 is TGTGCCAGCTCACCGAACAGGGGAGGGGACATTCAGTACTTC. Translation: CASSPNRGGDIQYF.

The chain employs TRBV11-2 and TRBJ1-1; tentative D call: TRBD1 (6 bases). The length of the CDR3 is 13 residues. The germline V gene encodes CDR1 SGHAT and CDR2 FQNNGV. V dropped 3 bases and J dropped 9 bases, with 14 bases sitting between them. The CDR3 here is CASSFTPDRQAFF. CDR3 nucleotide sequence: TGTGCCAGCAGCTTTACGCCGGACAGACAAGCTTTCTTT.

This clonotype showed up just a few times. V and J are TRBV2 and TRBJ2-1; either TRBD1 or TRBD2 may fit D (5 bases each). The CDR3 totals 15 residues. Between the trimmed V and J ends, which lost 5 bases and 0 bases, there was a span of 11 bases. Germline V gene lookup returns CDR1 SNHLY and CDR2 FYNNEI. Here the CDR3 reads CASSPGRSSYNEQFF. The CDR3 DNA reads TGTGCCAGCAGTCCGGGACGGAGCTCCTACAATGAGCAGTTCTTC.

This chain uses TRBV10-3 with TRBJ2-4; 10 bases fit TRBD1. The closer fit of TRBJ2-7 to the DNA end suggests the J call may be wrong. Germline CDR1 ENHRY, CDR2 SYGVKD. The CDR3 contains 14 residues. CDR3 in amino acids: CAIRATGGLYEQYF. The CDR3 coding sequence is TGTGCCATCAGGGCGACAGGGGGCCTATACGAGCAGTACTTC.

The V gene is TRBV28, the J gene TRBJ2-1; D gene ambiguous. This CDR3 comprises 16 residues. From germline, CDR1 is MDHEN and CDR2 SYDVKM. V lost 2 bases and J 0 bases, leaving 11 bases between the germline ends. This CDR3 reads CASSLRAASSYNEQFF. CDR3 nucleotide sequence: TGTGCCAGCAGTTTAAGGGCGGCTAGCTCCTACAATGAGCAGTTCTTC.

The chain uses TRBV9 and TRBJ2-5; D is tentatively TRBD1 or TRBD2 (6 bases each). This CDR3 region has 16 residues. The germline V and J ends were trimmed by 4 bases and 1 base, with 17 bases remaining between them. Germline CDR1 SGDLS, CDR2 YYNGEE. The CDR3 is CASSPLGGRVQETQYF. DNA for the CDR3: TGTGCCAGCAGCCCACTGGGGGGCCGTGTCCAAGAGACCCAGTACTTC.

In its sample, this clonotype was seen once. The chain employs TRBV20-1 and TRBJ2-1; D unclear. The CDR3 has 15 residues. Germline V lookup: CDR1 DFQATT, CDR2 SNEGSKA (reference sequence). V was cut by 0 bases and J by 0 bases, with 9 bases left in between. CDR3 sequence reads: CSARDRGSSYNEQFF. For the CDR3, the DNA is TGCAGTGCTAGAGATCGAGGCAGCTCCTACAATGAGCAGTTCTTC.

This clonotype was found a few times. The rearrangement links TRBV20-1 to TRBJ2-5; D is possibly TRBD1 or TRBD2 (5 bases each). The CDR3 extends over 14 amino acids. Germline V gives CDR1 DFQATT, CDR2 SNEGSKA (reference sequence). The ends were cut back, 4 bases at V and 1 base at J, with 13 bases in the middle. The CDR3 coding sequence is TGCAGTGCTACATCGCGAGGGGTCCAAGAGACCCAGTACTTC. Its translation is CSATSRGVQETQYF.

The CDR3 nucleotides are TGTGCCAGCAGCTCGATTCACTCCGGACTAGCGGGAGGGTTCTACGAGCAGTACTTC. This translates into CASSSIHSGLAGGFYEQYF. The rearrangement uses TRBV3-1 and TRBJ2-7; 15 nucleotides align to TRBD2. The CDR3 sequence is 19 residues long. Germline CDR1 and CDR2: LGHDT and YNNKEL (reference sequence). The V and J ends lost 5 bases and 3 bases, in that order; junction bases with no gene match: 14.

The chain is built from TRBV29-1 and TRBJ2-3; D might be TRBD1 (5 bases). Trimming left V 7 bases short and J 14 bases short, with 16 bases between. There are 10 residues in the CDR3. The germline CDR1 and CDR2 sequences are SQVTM and ANQGSEA. The CDR3 region has the DNA TGCAGCGCTATGGGGCTAGAAGCGTATTTT. Encoded protein: CSAMGLEAYF.

Regarding this clonotype: A junction end diverges from the germline sequence, so it may reflect a read error. The chain employs TRBV7-2 and TRBJ2-5; 8 bases map to TRBD1. This CDR3 is 14 amino acids long. Per the germline V gene, CDR1 is SGHTA and CDR2 is FQGNSA. The CDR3 coding sequence is TGTGCCAGCAGCAGGACAGGGCTACAAGAGGCCCAGTACTTC. It encodes CASSRTGLQEAQYF.

V and J are TRBV6-1 and TRBJ2-6; 10 bases map to TRBD1. This CDR3 has 19 residues. CDR1 and CDR2 (germline): MNHNS, SASEGT. Losses at the gene ends were 6 bases for V and 4 bases for J; bases not matched to a gene: 15. The CDR3 DNA follows: TGTGCCAGCAGGAGGAACCGACAGGGGGCCAATTCAGGGGCCAACGTCCTGACTTTC. It translates to CASRRNRQGANSGANVLTF.

V gene TRBV5-1 combines with J gene TRBJ1-4; D not resolved. The ends were cut back, 1 base at V and 6 bases at J, with 7 bases in the middle. Germline values: CDR1 SGHRS, CDR2 YFSETQ. The CDR3 has 13 amino acids. CDR3 sequence reads: CASSLRGDEKLFF. The CDR3 bases are TGCGCCAGCAGCTTGCGTGGGGATGAAAAACTGTTTTTT.

This chain joins TRBV6-4 and TRBJ2-6; D is perhaps TRBD1 or TRBD2 (5 bases each). Germline CDR1 MRHNA, CDR2 SNTAGT. V was trimmed by 6 bases and J by 4 bases, leaving 10 bases between them. This CDR3 spans 14 amino acids. In DNA, the CDR3 is TGTGCCAGCAGCGTCTGGGACGGGGCCAACGTCCTGACTTTC. Translation gives CASSVWDGANVLTF.

J is TRBJ2-7 and V is TRBV5-1, with 7 bases identical to TRBD1. The J call may be in error: the DNA end matches TRBJ2-5 better. In germline, CDR1 is SGHRS, CDR2 YFSETQ. The CDR3 spans 14 residues. This CDR3 reads CASSFNGQEETQYF. The CDR3 DNA is TGCGCCAGCAGCTTTAACGGACAGGAAGAGACCCAGTACTTC.

In its sample, this clonotype was seen a few times. This chain connects TRBV7-8 to TRBJ2-7, with D maybe TRBD2 (6 bases). CDR1 and CDR2 (germline): SGHVS, FQNEAQ. V lost 5 bases to trimming and J lost 0 bases, with 14 bases between them. The CDR3 runs 15 residues. This chain's CDR3 is CASSLMEGSSYEQYF. The CDR3 nucleotides are TGTGCCAGCAGCCTAATGGAGGGAAGCTCCTACGAGCAGTACTTC. Combining the CDR3 with reference TRBV7-8 and TRBJ2-7 gives the whole variable domain GAGVSQSPRYKVAKRGQDVALRCDPISGHVSLFWYQQALGQGPEFLTYFQNEAQLDKSGLPSDRFFAERPEGSVSTLKIQRTQQEDSAVYLCASSLMEGSSYEQYFGPGTRLTVT.

This rearrangement joins TRBV7-2 to TRBJ1-2, with unresolved D. The CDR3 runs to 13 residues. CDR1 and CDR2 from the germline V gene are SGHTA and FQGNSA. V lost 4 bases and J 7 bases, leaving 13 bases between the germline ends. The CDR3 sequence: CASSSTPVAGYTF. Written as DNA, the CDR3 is TGTGCCAGCAGCTCAACCCCGGTGGCTGGCTACACCTTC.

This clonotype was detected a few times. The chain uses TRBV2 and TRBJ1-4, with unresolved D. Deletions cut 0 bases from V and 8 bases from J, with 13 bases between. Germline V CDR1 and CDR2: SNHLY, FYNNEI. CDR3 length: 15 amino acids. CDR3 sequence: CASSEALVASEKLFF. The CDR3 coding sequence is TGTGCCAGCAGTGAAGCTTTGGTTGCGTCGGAAAAACTGTTTTTT.

The chain links TRBV27 to TRBJ2-4; 8 bases line up with TRBD2. The DNA end is a closer match to TRBJ2-7, so the J assignment may be wrong. Germline CDR1 is MNHEY and CDR2 is SMNVEV (reference sequence). The CDR3 loop spans 16 amino acids. Here the CDR3 reads CASRRTGPVGRDEQYF. DNA of the CDR3: TGTGCCAGCAGAAGAACGGGGCCCGTCGGGAGGGACGAGCAGTACTTC.